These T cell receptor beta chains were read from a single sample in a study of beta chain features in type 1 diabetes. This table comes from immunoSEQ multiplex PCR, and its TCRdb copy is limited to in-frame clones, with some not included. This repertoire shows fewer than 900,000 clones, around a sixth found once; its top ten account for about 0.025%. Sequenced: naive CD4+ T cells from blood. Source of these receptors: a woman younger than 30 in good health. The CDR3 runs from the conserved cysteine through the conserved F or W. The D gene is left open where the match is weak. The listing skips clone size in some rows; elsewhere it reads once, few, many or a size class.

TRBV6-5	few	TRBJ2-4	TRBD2	TGTGCCAGCAGCGAGGGAGGGCCCAAAAACATTCAGTACTTC	CASSEGGPKNIQYF
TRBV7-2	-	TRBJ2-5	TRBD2	TGTGCCAGCAGCCCCCAGCGGGAGCTTACCCAGTACTTC	CASSPQRELTQYF
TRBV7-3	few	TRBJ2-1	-	TGTGCCAGCGGAATCGGGGCGCTCAATGAGCAGTTCTTC	CASGIGALNEQFF
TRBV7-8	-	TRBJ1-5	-	TGTGCCAGCAGCGACAGACAGGTTCAGCCCCAGCATTTT	CASSDRQVQPQHF
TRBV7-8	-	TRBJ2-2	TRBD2	TGTGCCAGCAGCTTGGGATCCGGGAGGCCCGGGGAGCTGTTTTTT	CASSLGSGRPGELFF
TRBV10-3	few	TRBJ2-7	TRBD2	TGTGCCATCACCCGAGGCGGGGGAGGGGAGTACGAGCAGTACTTC	CAITRGGGGEYEQYF
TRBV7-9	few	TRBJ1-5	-	TGTGCCAGCAGCTTAGTCTCCAGCAATCAGCCCCAGCATTTT	CASSLVSSNQPQHF
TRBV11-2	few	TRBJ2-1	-	TGTGCCAGCAGCTTAGGGCTAGAAGGTAACCAGTTCTTC	CASSLGLEGNQFF
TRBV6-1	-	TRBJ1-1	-	TGTGCCAGCCAGCATAAGGCTCACCTGGCAACTGAAGCTTTCTTT	CASQHKAHLATEAFF
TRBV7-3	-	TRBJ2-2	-	TGTGCCAGCAGCCTACTAGCTTCTACCGGGGAGCTGTTTTTT	CASSLLASTGELFF
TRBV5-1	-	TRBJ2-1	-	TGCGCCAGCAGCTTGGCCGGCGGGGACCATCATGGGTTCTTC	CASSLAGGDHHGFF